The source of this TCR beta chain is a study of blood T cell repertoires in COVID-19. Authors' data handling: Amplification with reference gene primers provided the estimates of nucleated cell counts. Assay used: immunoSEQ multiplex PCR; TCRdb lists only in-frame clones, some missing. V, J and clone size reflect that table, while D and trimming were determined from the DNA. The repertoire holds 180,000 or so clones, with 84% as singletons. The CDR3 runs 14 residues. Germline V gene sequence: CDR1 SGHTA, CDR2 FQGTGA. With V trimmed by 4 bases and J by 8 bases, 5 bases remained unmatched. The source is a human donor with acute or convalescent COVID-19. The donor label of this sample is uncertain. The source material was peripheral blood. The chain combines TRBV7-3 with TRBJ2-1; 10 bases fit TRBD1. CDR3 sequence: CASSYGGTGDEQFF. The CDR3 region has the DNA TGTGCCAGCAGCTATGGTGGGACAGGGGATGAGCAGTTCTTC.